Listed below are T cell receptor beta chains from one sample, sequenced in a study of blood T cell repertoires in COVID-19. Generated by immunoSEQ multiplex PCR, the TCRdb table keeps only in-frame clones and is missing some. This sample has about 130,000 clones, with around 89% found just once. Sequenced input: peripheral blood. The receptors were sampled from a man aged 60-69 years with COVID-19, enrolled during active disease. The CDR3 runs from the conserved cysteine through the conserved F or W. Each record gives: V gene, D gene, CDR3 length, J gene, clone size, CDR3 protein, CDR3 DNA. The D gene is left open where the match is weak. Not every row has a clone size; where given, it reads once, few, many or a size class.

V gene: TRBV9; D gene: -; CDR3 length: 14; J gene: TRBJ2-7; clone size: once; CDR3 protein: CASSARQSSYEQYF; CDR3 DNA: TGTGCCAGCAGCGCCCGACAGAGCTCCTACGAGCAGTACTTC
V gene: TRBV2; D gene: -; CDR3 length: 14; J gene: TRBJ2-7; clone size: -; CDR3 protein: CASRPERFPYEQYF; CDR3 DNA: TGTGCCAGCCGCCCGGAGCGTTTCCCCTACGAGCAGTACTTC
V gene: TRBV7-2; D gene: -; CDR3 length: 15; J gene: TRBJ2-7; clone size: -; CDR3 protein: CASSLVANLPGEQYF; CDR3 DNA: TGTGCCAGCAGCTTAGTTGCAAACCTACCGGGGGAGCAGTACTTC
V gene: TRBV7-3; D gene: TRBD2; CDR3 length: 22; J gene: TRBJ2-1; clone size: -; CDR3 protein: CASSLSRPGLAGGPHSYNEQFF; CDR3 DNA: TGTGCCAGCAGCCTCTCGCGCCCCGGACTAGCGGGGGGCCCTCACTCCTACAATGAGCAGTTCTTC
V gene: TRBV5-8; D gene: TRBD2; CDR3 length: 17; J gene: TRBJ2-3; clone size: once; CDR3 protein: CASSMPLLAGRVDTQYF; CDR3 DNA: TGTGCCAGCAGCATGCCCTTACTAGCGGGGAGGGTAGATACGCAGTATTTT
V gene: TRBV4-3; D gene: TRBD1; CDR3 length: 14; J gene: TRBJ1-2; clone size: -; CDR3 protein: CASSQIRGTGRVIF; CDR3 DNA: TGCGCCAGCAGCCAAATCAGAGGGACAGGAAGGGTAATCTTC
V gene: TRBV9; D gene: TRBD2; CDR3 length: 15; J gene: TRBJ2-5; clone size: -; CDR3 protein: CASSVEGSGGETQYF; CDR3 DNA: TGTGCCAGCAGCGTTGAGGGAAGCGGGGGAGAGACCCAGTACTTC
V gene: TRBV6-1; D gene: TRBD1; CDR3 length: 14; J gene: TRBJ2-5; clone size: -; CDR3 protein: CASSETHRGETQYF; CDR3 DNA: TGTGCCAGCAGTGAAACCCACAGGGGGGAGACCCAGTACTTC
V gene: TRBV5-4; D gene: -; CDR3 length: 12; J gene: TRBJ2-5; clone size: -; CDR3 protein: CASSLGRETQYF; CDR3 DNA: TGTGCCAGCAGCTTGGGCAGGGAGACCCAGTACTTC
V gene: TRBV6-2/TRBV6-3; D gene: TRBD1; CDR3 length: 18; J gene: TRBJ2-2; clone size: -; CDR3 protein: CASSYRDRAPTRTGELFF; CDR3 DNA: TGTGCCAGCAGTTACAGGGACAGGGCTCCGACGCGCACCGGGGAGCTGTTTTTT
V gene: TRBV7-2; D gene: TRBD1; CDR3 length: 14; J gene: TRBJ2-2; clone size: -; CDR3 protein: CASRRTGVTGELFF; CDR3 DNA: TGTGCCAGCAGAAGGACAGGGGTCACCGGGGAGCTGTTTTTT
V gene: TRBV21-1; D gene: -; CDR3 length: 14; J gene: TRBJ2-7; clone size: many; CDR3 protein: CASSKGEDADEQYF; CDR3 DNA: TGTGCCAGCAGCAAAGGGGAGGATGCTGACGAGCAGTACTTC
V gene: TRBV6-5; D gene: -; CDR3 length: 15; J gene: TRBJ1-4; clone size: -; CDR3 protein: CASSYSSGGGEKLFF; CDR3 DNA: TGTGCCAGCAGTTACTCGTCCGGGGGGGGCGAAAAACTGTTTTTT
V gene: TRBV19; D gene: TRBD1; CDR3 length: 14; J gene: TRBJ2-7; clone size: -; CDR3 protein: CASSLTGGSYEQYF; CDR3 DNA: TGTGCCAGTAGTCTAACAGGGGGCTCCTACGAGCAGTACTTC
V gene: TRBV5-1; D gene: -; CDR3 length: 13; J gene: TRBJ2-5; clone size: -; CDR3 protein: CASTGQLQETQYF; CDR3 DNA: TGCGCCAGTACAGGACAGTTGCAAGAGACCCAGTACTTC
V gene: TRBV19; D gene: TRBD1; CDR3 length: 15; J gene: TRBJ1-1; clone size: -; CDR3 protein: CASCWGQGMNTEAFF; CDR3 DNA: TGTGCCAGTTGCTGGGGACAGGGTATGAACACTGAAGCTTTCTTT
V gene: TRBV29-1; D gene: -; CDR3 length: 14; J gene: TRBJ1-1; clone size: -; CDR3 protein: CSVKHQGWDTEAFF; CDR3 DNA: TGCAGCGTTAAACACCAGGGGTGGGACACTGAAGCTTTCTTT
V gene: TRBV5-5; D gene: -; CDR3 length: 13; J gene: TRBJ1-1; clone size: once; CDR3 protein: CASAQRENTEAFF; CDR3 DNA: TGTGCCAGCGCGCAACGGGAGAACACTGAAGCTTTCTTT
V gene: TRBV7-2; D gene: -; CDR3 length: 14; J gene: TRBJ1-5; clone size: -; CDR3 protein: CASSLAGRDQPQHF; CDR3 DNA: TGTGCCAGCAGCTTAGCGGGGAGAGACCAGCCCCAGCATTTT
V gene: TRBV5-4; D gene: TRBD2; CDR3 length: 16; J gene: TRBJ2-5; clone size: -; CDR3 protein: CASSSVLAGGRETQYF; CDR3 DNA: TGTGCCAGCAGCTCAGTGCTAGCGGGGGGCAGAGAGACCCAGTACTTC
V gene: TRBV7-9; D gene: TRBD1; CDR3 length: 20; J gene: TRBJ2-3; clone size: -; CDR3 protein: CASSNFRQGRGRKAPDTQYF; CDR3 DNA: TGTGCCAGCAGCAATTTTAGACAGGGTCGGGGTCGAAAGGCTCCAGATACGCAGTATTTT
V gene: TRBV7-6; D gene: TRBD1; CDR3 length: 16; J gene: TRBJ2-5; clone size: -; CDR3 protein: CASSLDGTGGAETQYF; CDR3 DNA: TGTGCCAGCAGCTTAGATGGGACAGGGGGCGCGGAGACCCAGTACTTC
V gene: TRBV5-1; D gene: TRBD1; CDR3 length: 14; J gene: TRBJ2-1; clone size: -; CDR3 protein: CASSPDRGVNEQFF; CDR3 DNA: TGCGCCAGCAGCCCAGACAGGGGAGTGAATGAGCAGTTCTTC
V gene: TRBV28; D gene: TRBD1; CDR3 length: 17; J gene: TRBJ1-2; clone size: -; CDR3 protein: CASRRDRGHPQSPGYTF; CDR3 DNA: TGTGCCAGCAGGAGAGACAGGGGGCATCCCCAATCACCGGGCTACACCTTC
V gene: TRBV4-3; D gene: -; CDR3 length: 15; J gene: TRBJ2-7; clone size: -; CDR3 protein: CASSQEQASSYEQYF; CDR3 DNA: TGCGCCAGCAGCCAAGAGCAGGCCAGCTCCTACGAGCAGTACTTC
V gene: TRBV5-1; D gene: -; CDR3 length: 14; J gene: TRBJ1-1; clone size: -; CDR3 protein: CASSLQGPNTEAFF; CDR3 DNA: TGCGCCAGCAGCTTACAGGGACCCAACACTGAAGCTTTCTTT
V gene: TRBV15; D gene: TRBD1; CDR3 length: 14; J gene: TRBJ1-2; clone size: -; CDR3 protein: CATSTDPGQGPYTF; CDR3 DNA: TGTGCCACCAGCACTGATCCGGGACAGGGGCCCTACACCTTC
V gene: TRBV2; D gene: -; CDR3 length: 13; J gene: TRBJ1-2; clone size: -; CDR3 protein: CASSEGEDYGYTF; CDR3 DNA: TGTGCCAGCAGTGAGGGGGAGGACTATGGCTACACCTTC
V gene: TRBV6-1; D gene: -; CDR3 length: 22; J gene: TRBJ1-4; clone size: -; CDR3 protein: CASSEAARGSSQPRGRREKLFF; CDR3 DNA: TGTGCCAGCAGTGAAGCGGCGCGCGGCAGCTCTCAACCCCGAGGTCGCCGGGAAAAACTGTTTTTT
V gene: TRBV11-2; D gene: -; CDR3 length: 16; J gene: TRBJ1-4; clone size: -; CDR3 protein: CASSDLGGATNEKLFF; CDR3 DNA: TGTGCCAGCAGCGACCTGGGGGGAGCAACTAATGAAAAACTGTTTTTT